This T cell receptor beta chain was captured in a study of T cells in Graves' hyperthyroidism and ophthalmopathy. Overall study results and limits: The model anticipated ophthalmopathy a median approximately six months pre-onset.

The table lists this clonotype with many counts. What it binds is not known. This CDR3 comprises 15 residues. Germline V gives CDR1 SGHAT, CDR2 FQDESV (reference sequence). Trimming removed 3 bases from V and 5 bases from J; junction bases left unmatched: 8. Researchers amplified the TCR beta CDR3 regions from RNA transcripts. The primer set for the first-round RT-PCR of the TCR CDR3 was HTBI. TCRdb recomputed calls from the multiplex PCR reads with MiXCR, one row per CDR3 protein. The repertoire consists of about 300,000 distinct CDR3 sequences, with roughly 13% occurring once and the leading ten covering 7% to 8.5%. Recently diagnosed hyperthyroidism of less than 2 months' duration affected patients aged 18 to 65.

The chain couples TRBV11-1 to TRBJ2-3, with 7 bases lining up with TRBD2. The receptor was isolated from a woman under 40 with Graves' hyperthyroidism that later progressed to Graves' ophthalmopathy. The sample was blood. The CDR3 nucleotides are TGTGCCAGCAGCTTGAGGGGAGAGCGGGGAGATACGCAGTATTTT. Encoded protein: CASSLRGERGDTQYF. Using reference TRBV11-1 and TRBJ2-3 for the parts outside the CDR3, the full variable domain is EAEVAQSPRYKITEKSQAVAFWCDPISGHATLYWYRQILGQGPELLVQFQDESVVDDSQLPKDRFSAERLKGVDSTLKIQPAELGDSAMYLCASSLRGERGDTQYFGPGTRLTVL.